This T cell receptor beta chain appears in the sequencing data of a study of T-cell reconstitution after alpha-beta-depleted transplantation in children. Construction of the TCRbeta library involved unique molecular identifiers. TCRdb itself ran the PCR reads through MiXCR, one entry per CDR3 protein. The table shows some 200,000 distinct CDR3 sequences, with about 9.6% occurring only once. Germline V CDR1 and CDR2: SGDLS, YYNGEE. This CDR3 has 17 amino acids. Trimming cost V 0 bases and J 1 base, with 16 bases left between them. The sequence was collected from a human donor who donated a stem cell graft to a child with SCID. This chain links TRBV9 with TRBJ1-1, with D possibly matching TRBD1 (5 bases). The sample here was PBMCs from the stem cell graft donor, taken from the stem cell graft. The CDR3 spells CASSVAEGFGANTEAFF. In DNA form, the CDR3 reads TGTGCCAGCAGCGTAGCTGAGGGATTTGGGGCGAACACTGAAGCTTTCTTT.